The source of this T cell receptor beta chain is a study of OX40 agonist ivuxolimab in advanced cancers. Study results and limitations: Low normalized T-cell clonal expansion was also seen in some nonresponders.

The repertoire was sequenced with immunoSEQ multiplex PCR; TCRdb's copy has only in-frame clones and lacks some. The data hold 10,000 or so clones, with approximately 70% observed a single time. This CDR3 is built from 15 residues. Germline trimming cut 3 bases from V and 9 bases from J; bases unmatched to any gene: 12. Germline V gene sequence: CDR1 MGHRA, CDR2 YSYEKL. For this clone: Its target is not known.

Drawing of blood for sampling happened at baseline, at cycle 4 day 1, and at cycle 7 day 1. The V call is TRBV4-1, the J call TRBJ2-5, with 8 bases identical to TRBD1. The sequence derives from an adult with an advanced solid tumor such as melanoma, head and neck, liver or kidney cancer. The source was CD4+ or CD8+ T cells sorted from blood, collected in a trial of the OX40 agonist ivuxolimab. CDR3 nucleotide sequence: TGCGCCAGCAGCCAGGTCCTTGGACAGGGCGAGGCCCAGTACTTC. Protein sequence: CASSQVLGQGEAQYF.